This is a list of T cell receptor beta chains from one sample in a study of neoadjuvant anti-PD-1 for oral cavity cancer. Sequencing was performed with immunoSEQ multiplex PCR; in TCRdb, only in-frame clones are kept and a portion is missing. The sample lists about 37,000 clones, around two fifths occurring once. Sequenced here: tumor tissue, sampled after nivolumab (anti-PD-1) treatment. Receptor source: a person aged 35 to 85 with oral cavity squamous cell carcinoma. Each CDR3 is given with its conserved first and last residue. D genes are given only for firm matches. Some rows mark clone size as missing; the rest say once, few, many or name a class of expanded clone.

>TRBV30|NA|NA
CAWSTGTDTQYF
>TRBV27|NA|NA
CASSRDFAYNEQFF
>TRBV5-1|few|NA
CASRKEGGADTQYF
>TRBV30|NA|NA
CAWSPRTGTYGYTF
>TRBV6-1|few|TRBD1
CASRVDRGRTEAFF
>TRBV28|NA|TRBD1
CASRGQALNTEAFF
>TRBV5-1|NA|NA
CASSLATADTQYF
>TRBV28|NA|TRBD2
CAAGGGKTGELFF
>TRBV6-6|many|NA
CASSNRGAGTGELFF
>TRBV5-1|few|NA
CASSSGPGPYEQYF
>TRBV27|once|TRBD1
CASSRNWDRVSGELFF
>TRBV30|NA|NA
CAWSNPGLNEAFF
>TRBV6-1|many|NA
CASSERGFYSDGYTF